The 32 T cell receptor beta chains below were found in one sample sequenced in a study of blood T cells in healthy people across ages. Alongside a J-beta primer mix, a sample-barcoded 5' primer served in a second PCR lasting roughly 6 to 12 cycles. One entry per CDR3 protein results from TCRdb running MiXCR on the 5' RACE reads. The sample holds 1,800,000 or so distinct CDR3 sequences, about two fifths seen once. The sequenced material came from blood. These receptors all stem from a human donor in good health.

This clonotype has only a few counts. The chain uses TRBV12-3 or TRBV12-4 and TRBJ2-5; D may be TRBD1 (6 bases). Trimming cost V 7 bases and J 3 bases, with 12 bases left between them. The CDR3 has 13 residues. The CDR3 bases are TGTGCCAGCACCTGGACAGAGAAAGAGACCCAGTACTTC. Amino acid sequence: CASTWTEKETQYF.

The CDR3 region is CASSSSGVNTEAFF. Here the CDR3 DNA reads TGTGCCAGCAGCTCTTCAGGGGTGAACACTGAAGCTTTCTTT. The chain joins TRBV5-6 to TRBJ1-1; tentatively, D is TRBD1 (6 bases). Germline V gives CDR1 SGHDT, CDR2 YYEEEE. The CDR3 is 14 amino acids. V dropped 3 bases and J dropped 0 bases, with 9 bases sitting between them.

V usage is TRBV5-1 and J usage is TRBJ2-5; possibly TRBD1 for D (7 bases). Germline lookup yields CDR1 SGHRS and CDR2 YFSETQ. Trimming stripped 0 bases from V and 2 bases from J, with 14 bases between. The CDR3 covers 16 residues. The CDR3, as DNA: TGCGCCAGCAGCTTGGCCGGCGGGACAGTACAAGAGACCCAGTACTTC. Translated, it gives CASSLAGGTVQETQYF.

The rearrangement uses TRBV12-3 or TRBV12-4 and TRBJ2-2; possible D gene TRBD1, 6 bases. V lost 6 bases and J lost 5, with 10 bases in between. The CDR3 is 13 amino acids. The CDR3 sequence: CASRDDRTGELFF. Written as DNA, the CDR3 is TGTGCCAGCAGGGATGACAGGACCGGGGAGCTGTTTTTT.

The rearrangement links TRBV9 to TRBJ2-1; either TRBD1 or TRBD2 may supply D (5 bases each). The V and J ends lost 0 bases and 5 bases respectively, with 15 bases between them. Germline CDR1 SGDLS, CDR2 YYNGEE. The CDR3 sequence is 16 residues long. The CDR3 nucleotides read TGTGCCAGCAGCGTAGCCCCCGGGACCCTAAACAATGAGCAGTTCTTC. Its protein is CASSVAPGTLNNEQFF.

V usage is TRBV6-5 and J usage is TRBJ2-5; the match to TRBD1 covers 11 bases. With the DNA end fitting TRBJ2-7 better, the J assignment may be wrong. The CDR3 extends over 14 amino acids. Germline loops: CDR1 MNHEY, CDR2 SVGAGI. CDR3 sequence (DNA): TGTGCCAGCAGGGGACAGGGGGGATCTTACGAGCAGTACTTC. This sequence encodes CASRGQGGSYEQYF.

This clonotype occurred a few times. The chain joins TRBV4-1 to TRBJ1-5, with a tentative D call TRBD1 (5 bases). Trimming stripped 1 base from V and 1 base from J, with 11 bases between. This CDR3 comprises 16 residues. Germline values: CDR1 MGHRA, CDR2 YSYEKL. CDR3 coding DNA: TGCGCCAGCAGCCAAGCAGGAACAGGAAGCAATCAGCCCCAGCATTTT. This gives the protein CASSQAGTGSNQPQHF.

The rearrangement joins TRBV20-1 to TRBJ2-7, with D perhaps TRBD2 (6 bases). Trimming took off 3 bases at V and 10 bases at J, with 19 bases between the two ends. The CDR3 runs 13 residues. Germline V CDR1 and CDR2: DFQATT, SNEGSKA (reference sequence). In DNA form, the CDR3 reads TGCAGTGCTAGGAGACTAGAAGAAAGGTCCCAGTACTTC. It encodes CSARRLEERSQYF.

This clonotype was seen only once. The CDR3 DNA sequence: TGTGCCAGCAGTCGCTCCTTCCTGAACCCTGACTACGAGCAGTACTTC. Encoded protein: CASSRSFLNPDYEQYF. The rearrangement uses TRBV27 and TRBJ2-5; D remains ambiguous. The DNA end favors TRBJ2-7, so the J call may be wrong. Per the germline V gene, CDR1 is MNHEY and CDR2 is SMNVEV (reference sequence). This CDR3 is 16 amino acids long.

V gene TRBV6-6 combines with J gene TRBJ1-2, with TRBD1 as a possible D gene (5 bases). Germline CDR1 MNHNY, CDR2 SVGAGI (reference sequence). The ends were cut back, 4 bases at V and 2 bases at J, with 14 bases in the middle. The CDR3 runs to 15 residues. The CDR3 DNA reads TGTGCCAGCAGTTCCCAAGGGGAACGAAACTATGGCTACACCTTC. The encoded protein is CASSSQGERNYGYTF.

This clonotype was observed a single time. The chain combines TRBV4-1 with TRBJ2-3; no reliable D call. Trimming removed 3 bases from V and 5 bases from J, with 15 bases in between. This CDR3 is 15 amino acids long. Germline loops: CDR1 MGHRA, CDR2 YSYEKL. This chain's CDR3 is CASSHGDREVDTQYF. The CDR3 region has the DNA TGCGCCAGCAGCCATGGGGATAGGGAAGTAGATACGCAGTATTTT.

This clonotype occurred a few times. This rearrangement joins TRBV6-1 to TRBJ1-2; D unclear. This CDR3 comprises 15 residues. Looked up from germline, CDR1 is MNHNS and CDR2 is SASEGT. V was trimmed by 0 bases and J by 6 bases, leaving 14 bases between them. CDR3 region: CASSEAAVSSDGYTF. DNA for the CDR3: TGTGCCAGCAGTGAAGCGGCGGTTAGTTCTGATGGCTACACCTTC.

The chain recombines TRBV7-2 with TRBJ1-6; TRBD1 might be the D (5 bases). The V gene lost 0 bases and the J gene lost 7 bases, with 10 bases spanning the gap. The CDR3 runs to 15 residues. Per the germline V gene, CDR1 is SGHTA and CDR2 is FQGNSA. CDR3 sequence (DNA): TGTGCCAGCAGCTTAGCAGGGGATAGGAATTCACCCCTCCACTTT. The encoded protein is CASSLAGDRNSPLHF. The whole variable domain, filled in from reference TRBV7-2 and TRBJ1-6, reads GAGVSQSPSNKVTEKGKDVELRCDPISGHTALYWYRQSLGQGLEFLIYFQGNSAPDKSGLPSDRFSAERTGGSVSTLTIQRTQQEDSAVYLCASSLAGDRNSPLHFGNGTRLTVT.

The chain couples TRBV5-1 to TRBJ2-1, with 8 positions matching TRBD1. The CDR3 covers 14 residues. V was pared by 4 bases and J by 2 bases, with 2 bases of the junction left unmatched. Germline V gene sequence: CDR1 SGHRS, CDR2 YFSETQ. The CDR3 sequence: CASSEGQAYNEQFF. The CDR3 DNA reads as TGCGCCAGCAGCGAGGGACAGGCCTACAATGAGCAGTTCTTC.

This clonotype was counted a few times. The rearrangement joins TRBV24-1 to TRBJ2-3; tentatively, D is TRBD1 or TRBD2 (7 bases each). The germline V and J ends were trimmed by 6 bases and 4 bases, with 13 bases remaining between them. Germline V lookup: CDR1 KGHDR, CDR2 SFDVKD. The CDR3 has 14 amino acids. CDR3 nucleotide sequence: TGTGCCACCAGTCAGGGGGAGGGGGCAGATACGCAGTATTTT. This sequence encodes CATSQGEGADTQYF.

The chain has TRBV4-1 and TRBJ2-4, with 8 positions matching TRBD2. The CDR3 length is 17 residues. V was clipped by 4 bases and J by 13 bases; unmatched bases: 21. Germline V CDR1 and CDR2: MGHRA, YSYEKL. CDR3 loop: CASSLREGSGGSYEQYF. CDR3 in DNA: TGCGCCAGCAGCCTCCGTGAGGGGAGCGGGGGTTCCTACGAACAGTACTTC.

Regarding this clonotype: Compared with germline, one end of the junction differs, possibly owing to a read error. The V and J genes are TRBV27 and TRBJ2-7; D possibly uses TRBD1 or TRBD2 (5 bases each). Per germline, CDR1 MNHEY and CDR2 SMNVEV (reference sequence). This CDR3 comprises 16 residues. CDR3 sequence reads: CVSSLGGPRGPYEQYF. CDR3 DNA: TGTGTCAGCAGTCTTGGGGGACCTCGGGGCCCCTACGAGCAGTACTTC.

In its sample, this clonotype was seen once. The chain couples TRBV4-3 to TRBJ2-5; 8 nucleotides line up with TRBD2. Germline-derived CDR1 and CDR2 are LGHNA and YSLEER. This CDR3 is 17 amino acids long. The J segment lost 0 bases and the V segment lost 0 bases, leaving 6 bases of the junction unmatched. The CDR3 nucleotides are TGCGCCAGCAGCCAAGAAGTGGCTAGCGGGTACCAAGAGACCCAGTACTTC. This gives the protein CASSQEVASGYQETQYF.

This clonotype was seen ten or more times. CDR3 sequence: CASSQVDARGENIQYF. Here the CDR3 DNA reads TGTGCCAGCAGCCAAGTGGACGCACGTGGGGAAAACATTCAGTACTTC. The rearrangement joins TRBV4-2 to TRBJ2-4; D is ambiguous. Germline values: CDR1 LGHNA, CDR2 YNFKEQ. The CDR3 is 16 amino acids. The ends were cut back, 1 base at V and 5 bases at J, with 15 bases in the middle.

The chain couples TRBV4-2 to TRBJ1-2; D uncertain. V lost 0 bases, J lost 3 bases, and 8 bases lay in between. The CDR3 loop spans 14 amino acids. Germline assignment: CDR1 LGHNA and CDR2 YNFKEQ. This CDR3 is CASSQEDWDYGYTF. As DNA, the CDR3 is TGTGCCAGCAGCCAAGAGGACTGGGACTATGGCTACACCTTC.

This clonotype was seen a few times. The chain links TRBV6-5 to TRBJ1-2, with D hard to call. Germline-derived CDR1 and CDR2 are MNHEY and SVGAGI. The V end lost 0 bases, the J end lost 6 bases, and 11 bases lay between the germline ends. CDR3 length equals 14 residues. The CDR3 coding sequence is TGTGCCAGCAGTTACTCTGCAGAATCCCATGGCTACACCTTC. It codes for CASSYSAESHGYTF.

The rearrangement uses TRBV10-3 and TRBJ2-3; D is possibly TRBD1 (5 bases). V was clipped by 8 bases and J by 5 bases, with 20 bases between them. The CDR3 consists of 15 residues. Germline loops: CDR1 ENHRY, CDR2 SYGVKD. This CDR3 reads CAIAPGSGRGDTQYF. The CDR3 nucleotides read TGTGCCATCGCCCCAGGGTCGGGTAGAGGAGATACGCAGTATTTT.

The sample holds one count of this clonotype. The rearrangement joins TRBV7-2 to TRBJ1-1; 8 bases align to TRBD1. V lost 2 bases, J lost 1 base, and 9 bases stayed unmatched. Germline V gives CDR1 SGHTA, CDR2 FQGNSA. CDR3 length: 17 residues. This CDR3 reads CASSLHPGGIGNTEAFF. For the CDR3, the DNA is TGTGCCAGCAGCTTACATCCAGGGGGCATCGGGAACACTGAAGCTTTCTTT.

This chain joins TRBV4-3 and TRBJ1-1; D is perhaps TRBD1 (5 bases). Trimming removed 0 bases at V and 0 bases at J, with 11 bases between. The CDR3 has 16 amino acids. The germline V gene has CDR1 LGHNA and CDR2 YSLEER. CDR3 amino acids: CASSQDIGAMNTEAFF. CDR3 nucleotides: TGCGCCAGCAGCCAAGATATAGGGGCTATGAACACTGAAGCTTTCTTT.

This rearrangement joins TRBV12-3 or TRBV12-4 to TRBJ2-7, with D tentatively TRBD1 (5 bases). The CDR3 has 14 residues. V was cut by 7 bases and J by 5 bases, with 18 bases left in between. The CDR3 coding sequence is TGTGCCAGCACCCCAACTTCAGGGATGAACGAGCAGTACTTC. It is translated as CASTPTSGMNEQYF.

The rearrangement links TRBV2 to TRBJ1-1, with 7 bases lining up with TRBD1. Germline V CDR1 and CDR2: SNHLY, FYNNEI. The CDR3 is 12 amino acids. Trimming cost V 6 bases and J 11 bases; bases outside gene matches: 9. The CDR3 loop is CASRLNRGQAFF. The CDR3 DNA reads as TGTGCCAGCAGGCTAAACAGGGGACAGGCTTTCTTT.

In this sample, this clonotype turned up many times. The gene calls are TRBV5-1 and TRBJ2-1, with TRBD1 matching 8 bases. CDR3 length equals 14 residues. Germline loops: CDR1 SGHRS, CDR2 YFSETQ. J lost 7 bases, V lost 0 bases, and 3 bases had no gene match. CDR3: CASSLGQGSNEQFF. In DNA form, the CDR3 reads TGCGCCAGCAGCTTGGGACAGGGGTCAAATGAGCAGTTCTTC.

This rearrangement joins TRBV2 to TRBJ2-1; D may correspond to TRBD1 or TRBD2 (5 bases each). CDR1 is SNHLY and CDR2 is FYNNEI in the germline V gene. The CDR3 is made up of 11 amino acids. The ends were cut back, 5 bases at V and 15 bases at J, with 14 bases in the middle. The CDR3 sequence: CASSSGTILFF. As DNA, the CDR3 is TGTGCCAGCAGTTCGGGGACCATCTTGTTCTTC. Looking up the rest from reference TRBV2 and TRBJ2-1 gives the full variable domain: EPEVTQTPSHQVTQMGQEVILRCVPISNHLYFYWYRQILGQKVEFLVSFYNNEISEKSEIFDDQFSVERPDGSNFTLKIRSTKLEDSAMYFCASSSGTILFFGPGTRLTVL.

The chain links TRBV20-1 to TRBJ2-7, with TRBD2 identical over 7 bases. V shed 3 bases and J 1 base; nucleotides not matched to a gene: 6. Germline V gives CDR1 DFQATT, CDR2 SNEGSKA (reference sequence). This CDR3 has 14 residues. CDR3 sequence reads: CSASVASGSYEQYF. The CDR3, as DNA: TGCAGTGCTAGTGTGGCTAGCGGTTCCTACGAGCAGTACTTC.

This chain connects TRBV12-3 or TRBV12-4 to TRBJ2-1; TRBD2 aligns across 8 bases. V gave up 2 bases and J gave up 6 bases; unmatched junction bases: 21. There are 20 residues in the CDR3. CDR3 coding DNA: TGTGCCAGCAGTTTATATATAAGCGGGGGCCGTTTTGTGATTGGCAATGAGCAGTTCTTC. It encodes CASSLYISGGRFVIGNEQFF.

The chain carries TRBV29-1 and TRBJ2-1, with D possibly being TRBD2 (6 bases). In germline, CDR1 is SQVTM, CDR2 ANQGSEA. CDR3 length: 12 residues. Between the trimmed V and J ends, which lost 7 bases and 5 bases, there was a span of 12 bases. CDR3 sequence: CSESGSDNEQFF. CDR3 DNA: TGCAGCGAATCCGGGAGTGACAATGAGCAGTTCTTC.

The J gene is TRBJ1-2, the V gene TRBV11-3, with unresolved D. CDR1 and CDR2 (germline): SGHNT, YENEEA. V was cut by 3 bases and J by 7 bases, with 12 bases left in between. The length of the CDR3 is 13 residues. As DNA, the CDR3 is TGTGCCAGCAGCTTTATCCCAGGCATTGGCTACACCTTC. This translates into CASSFIPGIGYTF.